Below, 7 T cell receptor beta chains from the same sample are listed, as sequenced in a study of sequential checkpoint blockade in melanoma. Treatment specified: randomized to nivolumab then ipilimumab (arm A) or the reverse (arm B). Profiled with immunoSEQ multiplex PCR; TCRdb holds only in-frame clones, not every one. The sample yields around 18,000 clones, under 75% seen once. The specimen was CD8+ T cells sorted from blood (inferred from file names), collected from a patient given nivolumab and ipilimumab in sequence. All receptors come from a human donor with melanoma.

The DNA for the CDR3 is TGTGCCAGCAGCTTAGGTAGCGGGGGCCACAGCTCCTACGAGCAGTACTTC. Its protein product is CASSLGSGGHSSYEQYF. J is TRBJ2-7 and V is TRBV11-3; the match to TRBD2 covers 9 bases. V lost 1 base, J lost 0 bases, and 7 bases stayed unmatched. CDR1 and CDR2 from the germline V gene are SGHNT and YENEEA. The CDR3 runs to 17 residues. Filled out from reference TRBV11-3 and TRBJ2-7, the complete variable domain reads EAGVVQSPRYKIIEKKQPVAFWCNPISGHNTLYWYLQNLGQGPELLIRYENEEAVDDSQLPKDRFSAERLKGVDSTLKIQPAELGDSAVYLCASSLGSGGHSSYEQYFGPGTRLTVT.

This chain joins TRBV7-2 and TRBJ2-3, with 7 bases aligning to TRBD2. The CDR3 loop spans 16 amino acids. Germline CDR1 reads SGHTA; CDR2 reads FQGNSA. Trimming removed 7 bases from V and 6 bases from J; junction bases left unmatched: 16. This CDR3 is CASTLLGGTVGDTQYF. The CDR3 DNA is TGTGCCAGCACCCTCTTGGGGGGGACCGTTGGGGATACGCAGTATTTT.

J is TRBJ2-7 and V is TRBV10-3, with a tentative D call TRBD2 (5 bases). Germline V CDR1 and CDR2: ENHRY, SYGVKD. V was shortened by 0 bases and J by 1 base, with 10 bases between the two germline ends. The length of the CDR3 is 15 residues. CDR3 amino acids: CAISESRLASYEQYF. The CDR3 DNA sequence: TGTGCCATCAGTGAGTCGAGGCTAGCATCCTACGAGCAGTACTTC.

This clone was seen a handful of times. The J gene is TRBJ1-2, the V gene TRBV4-2, with D possibly matching TRBD1 (6 bases). This CDR3 has 16 amino acids. The germline gives CDR1 LGHNA, CDR2 YNFKEQ. Trimming pared 3 bases from V and 1 base from J, leaving 15 bases between. CDR3 in amino acids: CASSHRQGKDNYGYTF. DNA of the CDR3: TGTGCCAGCAGCCATCGCCAGGGGAAAGATAACTATGGCTACACCTTC.

Within the sample, this clone is medium-sized. The chain links TRBV30 to TRBJ2-7; weak D call: TRBD1 (6 bases). Germline V CDR1 and CDR2: GTSNPN, SVGIG (reference sequence). The CDR3 spans 15 residues. V lost 0 bases to trimming and J lost 6 bases, with 18 bases between them. CDR3: CAWSVQGEDSGEQYF. The CDR3, as DNA: TGTGCCTGGAGTGTACAGGGTGAGGACAGCGGCGAGCAGTACTTC.

The chain combines TRBV15 with TRBJ2-5, with 11 bases lining up with TRBD1. From germline, CDR1 is LNHNV and CDR2 YYDKDF (reference sequence). The CDR3 consists of 15 residues. Trimming cost V 5 bases and J 5 bases; bases outside gene matches: 7. Here the CDR3 reads CATSWRTGGEETQYF. CDR3 DNA sequence: TGTGCCACCAGCTGGAGGACAGGGGGCGAGGAGACCCAGTACTTC.

This chain connects TRBV29-1 to TRBJ2-3; 11 positions agree with TRBD2. Germline CDR1 reads SQVTM; CDR2 reads ANQGSEA. This CDR3 spans 20 amino acids. Trimming at V came to 0 bases and at J to 6 bases, leaving 20 bases not matched to a gene. CDR3 residues: CSVEEEVVAGGNPTRDTQYF. CDR3 nucleotide sequence: TGCAGCGTTGAAGAGGAAGTGGTAGCGGGGGGGAACCCGACACGGGATACGCAGTATTTT.